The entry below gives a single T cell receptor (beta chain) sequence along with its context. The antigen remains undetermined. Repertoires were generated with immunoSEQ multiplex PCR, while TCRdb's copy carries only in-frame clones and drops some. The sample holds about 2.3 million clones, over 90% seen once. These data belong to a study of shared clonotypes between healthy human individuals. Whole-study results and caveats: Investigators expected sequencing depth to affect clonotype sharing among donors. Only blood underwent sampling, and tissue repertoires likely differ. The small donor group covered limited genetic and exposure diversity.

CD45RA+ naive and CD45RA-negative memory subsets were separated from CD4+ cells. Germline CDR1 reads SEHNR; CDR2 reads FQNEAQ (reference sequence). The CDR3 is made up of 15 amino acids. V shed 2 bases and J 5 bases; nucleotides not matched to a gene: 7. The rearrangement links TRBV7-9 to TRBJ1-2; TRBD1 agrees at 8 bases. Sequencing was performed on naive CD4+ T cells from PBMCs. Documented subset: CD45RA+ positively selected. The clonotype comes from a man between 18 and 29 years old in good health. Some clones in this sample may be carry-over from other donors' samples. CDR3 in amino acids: CASSLPRTGSYGYTF. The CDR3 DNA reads TGTGCCAGCAGCTTACCCCGGACAGGGAGTTATGGCTACACCTTC.